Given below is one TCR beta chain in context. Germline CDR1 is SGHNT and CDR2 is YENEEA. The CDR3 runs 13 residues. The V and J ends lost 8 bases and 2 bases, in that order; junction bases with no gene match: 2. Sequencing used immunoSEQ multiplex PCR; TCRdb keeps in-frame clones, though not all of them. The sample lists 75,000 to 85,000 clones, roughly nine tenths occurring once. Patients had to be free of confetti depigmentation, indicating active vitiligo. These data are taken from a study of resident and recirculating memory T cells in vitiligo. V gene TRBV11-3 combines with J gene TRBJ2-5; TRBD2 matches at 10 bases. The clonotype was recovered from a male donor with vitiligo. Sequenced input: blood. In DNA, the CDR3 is TGTGCCAGCCGTAGCGGGAGGCAAGAGACCCAGTACTTC. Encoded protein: CASRSGRQETQYF.